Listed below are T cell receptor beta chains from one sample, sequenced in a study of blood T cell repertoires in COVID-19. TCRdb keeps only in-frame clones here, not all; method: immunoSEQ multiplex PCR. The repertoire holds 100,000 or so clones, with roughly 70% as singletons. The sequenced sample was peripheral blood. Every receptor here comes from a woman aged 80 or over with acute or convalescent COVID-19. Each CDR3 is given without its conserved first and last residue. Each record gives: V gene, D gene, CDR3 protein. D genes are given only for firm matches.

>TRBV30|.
AWSVTADTQY
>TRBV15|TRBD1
ATYPGQGAMNTEAF
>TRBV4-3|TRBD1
ASSLTGTGPYGYT
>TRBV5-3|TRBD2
ARSHSSLSGGSRYEQF
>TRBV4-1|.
ASSQVWGVWGEKLF
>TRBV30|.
AWSKGTWETQY
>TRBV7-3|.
ASSSILGETQY
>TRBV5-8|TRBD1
ASSSGQGRETQY
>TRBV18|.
ASSPLTDFADTQY
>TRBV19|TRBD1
ASSARTGSYEQY
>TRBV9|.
ASSPTGTHSTDTQY
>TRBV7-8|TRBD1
ASSRQGIYEQY
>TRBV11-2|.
ASSLDGQYTEAF
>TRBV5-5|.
ASSVRGNTEAF
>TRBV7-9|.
ASSDEILQARTDTQY